The 21 T cell receptor beta chains in this list originate from one sample, sequenced in a study of blood T cell repertoires in COVID-19. Sequenced by immunoSEQ multiplex PCR; TCRdb stores in-frame clones only, minus some. The sample lists approximately 60,000 clones, 70% to 85% occurring once. The source material was peripheral blood. The receptor set was obtained from a man aged 55 to 69 with acute or convalescent COVID-19.

The chain has TRBV29-1 and TRBJ2-3; unclear D gene. The CDR3 extends over 13 amino acids. The V end lost 3 bases, the J end lost 2 bases, and 9 bases lay between the germline ends. Germline CDR1 is SQVTM and CDR2 is ANQGSEA. CDR3 loop: CSVDWQITDTQYF. CDR3 nucleotide sequence: TGCAGCGTTGATTGGCAGATCACAGATACGCAGTATTTT.

V gene TRBV9 combines with J gene TRBJ2-5, with TRBD2 matching over 7 bases. The CDR3 runs 14 residues. Trimming cost V 4 bases and J 7 bases; bases outside gene matches: 10. Per the germline V gene, CDR1 is SGDLS and CDR2 is YYNGEE. CDR3 coding DNA: TGTGCCAGCAGCCACCAGGCGGGAGTGGGGACCCAGTACTTC. Residues: CASSHQAGVGTQYF.

The chain employs TRBV19 and TRBJ2-3; 7 bases agree with TRBD2. Germline-derived CDR1 and CDR2 are LNHDA and SQIVND (reference sequence). CDR3 length: 14 amino acids. J lost 4 bases, V lost 2 bases, and 3 bases had no gene match. CDR3 nucleotides: TGTGCCAGTAGTATAAGACTAGCATCAGATACGCAGTATTTT. Translation: CASSIRLASDTQYF.

This chain links TRBV20-1 with TRBJ2-3; no reliable D call. Germline-derived CDR1 and CDR2 are DFQATT and SNEGSKA (reference sequence). The CDR3 consists of 15 residues. V lost 3 bases and J 6 bases, leaving 19 bases between the germline ends. DNA of the CDR3: TGCAGTGCTAGTTTCGTTAGCACACCCATGGATACGCAGTATTTT. Translation gives CSASFVSTPMDTQYF.

V usage is TRBV9 and J usage is TRBJ2-1; tentative D call: TRBD2 (5 bases). V was shortened by 4 bases and J by 6 bases, with 14 bases between the two germline ends. The germline CDR1 and CDR2 sequences are SGDLS and YYNGEE. The CDR3 loop spans 14 amino acids. CDR3 DNA: TGTGCCAGCAGCCGCTTCCTCGCGGGCAATGAGCAGTTCTTC. Protein: CASSRFLAGNEQFF.

The chain is built from TRBV7-8 and TRBJ2-2; D may be TRBD2 (6 bases). This CDR3 region has 16 residues. Germline V gene lookup returns CDR1 SGHVS and CDR2 FQNEAQ. V gave up 4 bases and J gave up 6 bases, with 18 bases separating them. CDR3 DNA sequence: TGTGCCAGCAGCTACTCCGGACTACTCGGGGCCGGGGAGCTGTTTTTT. This codes for CASSYSGLLGAGELFF. Full variable domain (rest looked up from reference TRBV7-8 and TRBJ2-2): GAGVSQSPRYKVAKRGQDVALRCDPISGHVSLFWYQQALGQGPEFLTYFQNEAQLDKSGLPSDRFFAERPEGSVSTLKIQRTQQEDSAVYLCASSYSGLLGAGELFFGEGSRLTVL.

The chain couples TRBV2 to TRBJ2-2, with D perhaps matching TRBD1 (5 bases). Trimming shortened V by 1 base and J by 7 bases, and 13 bases separated the two germline ends. Germline V CDR1 and CDR2: SNHLY, FYNNEI. This CDR3 comprises 15 residues. CDR3 nucleotides: TGTGCCAGCAGTGAAGATGGAAGGGGAAGCGGGGAGCTGTTTTTT. This translates into CASSEDGRGSGELFF.

This chain uses TRBV19 with TRBJ1-1; 7 bases map to TRBD1. V was clipped by 3 bases and J by 1 base; unmatched bases: 5. The CDR3 length is 15 residues. Germline V gene data show CDR1 as LNHDA and CDR2 as SQIVND (reference sequence). CDR3 bases: TGTGCCAGTAGTATGTATCAGGGGGGGAACACTGAAGCTTTCTTT. Translating gives CASSMYQGGNTEAFF.

The chain uses TRBV7-9 and TRBJ2-7, with TRBD1 as a possible D gene (5 bases). In germline, CDR1 is SEHNR, CDR2 FQNEAQ (reference sequence). This CDR3 is built from 16 residues. Trimming left V 0 bases short and J 6 bases short, with 18 bases between. In DNA, the CDR3 is TGTGCCAGCAGCTTAGCCGGCGGACAAGGGGTACGCGAGCAGTACTTC. Its translation is CASSLAGGQGVREQYF.

The rearrangement joins TRBV5-4 to TRBJ2-7; 7 bases are a match to TRBD2. Germline CDR1 is SGHNT and CDR2 is YYREEE (reference sequence). This CDR3 spans 13 amino acids. V gave up 3 bases and J gave up 3 bases; unmatched junction bases: 3. The CDR3 sequence: CASSSASGYEQYF. CDR3 coding DNA: TGTGCCAGCAGCTCGGCTAGCGGCTACGAGCAGTACTTC.

V gene TRBV27 combines with J gene TRBJ2-7; 7 bases line up with TRBD1. The germline V gene encodes CDR1 MNHEY and CDR2 SMNVEV (reference sequence). V was clipped by 3 bases and J by 6 bases; unmatched bases: 20. The CDR3 loop spans 18 amino acids. CDR3 sequence reads: CASSFYGPRQGVGSEQYF. The CDR3, as DNA: TGTGCCAGCAGTTTTTACGGACCGCGACAGGGTGTAGGCTCCGAGCAGTACTTC.

The chain has TRBV7-9 and TRBJ2-2, with 8 bases lining up with TRBD2. V lost 0 bases and J lost 6; bases outside the gene matches: 9. The CDR3 spans 17 residues. Germline CDR1 is SEHNR and CDR2 is FQNEAQ (reference sequence). The CDR3 DNA follows: TGTGCCAGCAGCTTAGCGCGTTTAGCGGGATTCTCCGGGGAGCTGTTTTTT. This sequence encodes CASSLARLAGFSGELFF.

This chain connects TRBV25-1 to TRBJ2-7; perhaps TRBD1 as D (5 bases). The CDR3 sequence is 10 residues long. Between the trimmed V and J ends, which lost 6 bases and 5 bases, there was a span of 5 bases. The V gene's germline CDR1 is MGHDK and CDR2 SYGVNS. CDR3: CASRDNEQYF. The DNA for the CDR3 is TGTGCCAGCAGGGACAACGAGCAGTACTTC.

The CDR3 here is CAWRGTGGVYGYTF. Written as DNA, the CDR3 is TGTGCCTGGAGAGGGACAGGGGGTGTCTATGGCTACACCTTC. The gene calls are TRBV30 and TRBJ1-2; TRBD1 matches at 11 bases. This CDR3 has 14 amino acids. J lost 4 bases, V lost 3 bases, and 4 bases had no gene match. CDR1 and CDR2 (germline): GTSNPN, SVGIG (reference sequence).

The chain links TRBV18 to TRBJ1-4; TRBD1 might be the D (6 bases). Deletions cut 6 bases from V and 7 bases from J, with 12 bases between. The CDR3 is made up of 13 amino acids. CDR1 KGHSH and CDR2 LQKENI come from the germline V gene. Here the CDR3 DNA reads TGTGCCAGCTCCGAGGACAGACTTGAAAAACTGTTTTTT. It specifies CASSEDRLEKLFF.

There are a few counts of this clone. The chain employs TRBV7-6 and TRBJ2-5; D uncertain. The CDR3 is 13 amino acids. The germline V gene has CDR1 SGHVS and CDR2 FNYEAQ. V was trimmed by 6 bases and J by 2 bases, leaving 10 bases between them. As DNA, the CDR3 is TGTGCCAGCAGAGAAACCCGGCAAGAGACCCAGTACTTC. Translating it yields CASRETRQETQYF. Complete variable domain (other parts from reference TRBV7-6 and TRBJ2-5): GAGVSQSPRYKVTKRGQDVALRCDPISGHVSLYWYRQALGQGPEFLTYFNYEAQQDKSGLPNDRFSAERPEGSISTLTIQRTEQRDSAMYRCASRETRQETQYFGPGTRLLVL.

V usage is TRBV5-4 and J usage is TRBJ1-1; D remains ambiguous. The germline V gene encodes CDR1 SGHNT and CDR2 YYREEE (reference sequence). The CDR3 sequence is 14 residues long. Trimming left V 0 bases short and J 2 bases short, with 8 bases between. DNA of the CDR3: TGTGCCAGCAGCTTGGGACATCGCAACACTGAAGCTTTCTTT. Its translation is CASSLGHRNTEAFF.

The CDR3 bases are TGTGCCAGCAGCCAAGCCACAGGGGAACCTGGGGCCAACGTCCTGACTTTC. It is translated as CASSQATGEPGANVLTF. V usage is TRBV14 and J usage is TRBJ2-6; 7 bases are a match to TRBD1. V lost 1 base and J lost 2; bases outside the gene matches: 5. This CDR3 is 17 amino acids long. In germline, CDR1 is SGHDN, CDR2 FVKESK.

This chain links TRBV7-3 with TRBJ1-6; possible D gene TRBD1, 5 bases. V lost 5 bases, J lost 9 bases, and 14 bases lay in between. Germline V gene lookup returns CDR1 SGHTA and CDR2 FQGTGA. This CDR3 has 14 residues. CDR3 amino acids: CASSTIGGVSPLHF. In DNA form, the CDR3 reads TGTGCCAGCAGCACTATTGGGGGGGTTTCACCCCTCCACTTT.

The chain uses TRBV10-3 and TRBJ2-5; D perhaps matches TRBD1 (5 bases). The CDR3 has 14 residues. In germline, CDR1 is ENHRY, CDR2 SYGVKD. The V and J ends lost 2 bases and 1 base respectively, with 8 bases between them. CDR3 amino acids: CAISEGHGQETQYF. CDR3 DNA: TGTGCCATCAGTGAGGGACATGGCCAAGAGACCCAGTACTTC.

The genes are TRBV30 and TRBJ2-7, with D possibly being TRBD1 (6 bases). V was cut by 1 base and J by 6 bases, with 10 bases left in between. This CDR3 contains 12 residues. Germline-derived CDR1 and CDR2 are GTSNPN and SVGIG (reference sequence). CDR3 DNA: TGTGCCTGGAGTGCCCAGGGGTTCGAGCAGTACTTC. It translates to CAWSAQGFEQYF. The whole variable domain, remainder taken from reference TRBV30 and TRBJ2-7, is SQTIHQWPATLVQPVGSPLSLECTVEGTSNPNLYWYRQAAGRGLQLLFYSVGIGQISSEVPQNLSASRPQDRQFILSSKKLLLSDSGFYLCAWSAQGFEQYFGPGTRLTVT.